One and the same sample provided the 25 T cell receptor beta chains below, sequenced in a study of a mutant IDH1 vaccine in newly diagnosed glioma. These receptors' antigens are unknown. Time point in this sample: week 23, last vaccination. The study gave 300 ug of mutant IDH1 20-mer peptide per vaccine dose, with topical imiquimod. TCRdb keeps only in-frame clones here, not all; method: immunoSEQ multiplex PCR. Of approximately 50,000 clones listed, about nine tenths are singletons. The input for sequencing was PBMCs, taken from a glioma patient whose treatment included an IDH1 peptide vaccine. These receptors came from a man aged 35-49 years with glioma.

The chain recombines TRBV7-2 with TRBJ2-7, with D uncertain. Germline lookup yields CDR1 SGHTA and CDR2 FQGNSA. The CDR3 is made up of 15 amino acids. Trimming shortened V by 5 bases and J by 0 bases, and 14 bases separated the two germline ends. CDR3 sequence reads: CASSPNPLSSYEQYF. The DNA of the CDR3 is TGTGCCAGCAGCCCCAATCCGTTAAGCTCCTACGAGCAGTACTTC.

The chain recombines TRBV29-1 with TRBJ2-5, with D perhaps matching TRBD2 (5 bases). The CDR3 contains 12 residues. The V gene's germline CDR1 is SQVTM and CDR2 ANQGSEA. V was clipped by 5 bases and J by 5 bases, with 12 bases between them. The DNA of the CDR3 is TGCAGCGTTTTAGAGGGTTTCGAGACCCAGTACTTC. It yields the protein CSVLEGFETQYF. Together with reference TRBV29-1 and TRBJ2-5, the CDR3 gives the full variable domain: SAVISQKPSRDICQRGTSLTIQCQVDSQVTMMFWYRQQPGQSLTLIATANQGSEATYESGFVIDKFPISRPNLTFSTLTVSNMSPEDSSIYLCSVLEGFETQYFGPGTRLLVL.

The gene calls are TRBV5-1 and TRBJ2-3, with TRBD2 identical over 15 bases. CDR3 size: 18 residues. The V and J ends lost 3 bases and 3 bases, in that order; junction bases with no gene match: 8. Germline CDR1 reads SGHRS; CDR2 reads YFSETQ. CDR3 DNA: TGCGCCAGCAGCTCCAGGACTAGCGGGAGGGCCGGTACAGATACGCAGTATTTT. Its translation: CASSSRTSGRAGTDTQYF.

The DNA of the CDR3 is TGTGCCAGCAGTACGACCCCCCGGGTACGCGACACCGGGGAGCTGTTTTTT. Its translation is CASSTTPRVRDTGELFF. The chain links TRBV27 to TRBJ2-2, with unresolved D. Germline CDR1 MNHEY, CDR2 SMNVEV (reference sequence). Trimming removed 5 bases at V and 3 bases at J, with 19 bases between. There are 17 residues in the CDR3.

The rearrangement links TRBV5-6 to TRBJ2-3; no clear D. The CDR3 runs 15 residues. V lost 2 bases and J 2 bases, leaving 12 bases between the germline ends. Germline CDR1 and CDR2: SGHDT and YYEEEE. CDR3 amino acids: CASSLNRLYTDTQYF. The CDR3 nucleotides read TGTGCCAGCAGCTTAAACAGACTTTACACAGATACGCAGTATTTT.

The V gene is TRBV11-2, the J gene TRBJ2-5; D ambiguous. V lost 5 bases to trimming and J lost 0 bases, with 4 bases between them. Germline V CDR1 and CDR2: SGHAT, FQNNGV. This CDR3 has 12 amino acids. Written as DNA, the CDR3 is TGTGCCAGCAGCGGTTACCAAGAGACCCAGTACTTC. This gives the protein CASSGYQETQYF. Using reference TRBV11-2 and TRBJ2-5 for the parts outside the CDR3, the full variable domain is EAGVAQSPRYKIIEKRQSVAFWCNPISGHATLYWYQQILGQGPKLLIQFQNNGVVDDSQLPKDRFSAERLKGVDSTLKIQPAKLEDSAVYLCASSGYQETQYFGPGTRLLVL.

The chain employs TRBV4-3 and TRBJ1-2; no reliable D call. V was pared by 0 bases and J by 2 bases, with 13 bases between. CDR1 and CDR2 from the germline V gene are LGHNA and YSLEER. This CDR3 spans 16 amino acids. The CDR3 loop is CASSQDYGEGNYGYTF. The CDR3 DNA sequence: TGCGCCAGCAGCCAAGATTACGGGGAGGGCAACTATGGCTACACCTTC.

The chain links TRBV5-1 to TRBJ2-7; 11 bases match TRBD1. The J segment lost 6 bases and the V segment lost 4 bases, leaving 6 bases of the junction unmatched. The CDR3 has 14 residues. CDR1 is SGHRS and CDR2 is YFSETQ in the germline V gene. The CDR3 coding sequence is TGCGCCAGCAGCGCGGCCGGGACAGGGGGCGAGCAGTACTTC. Translated: CASSAAGTGGEQYF.

Details on this clone: The junction and the germline gene differ at one end; a read error may be behind it. The chain has TRBV7-7 and TRBJ2-7, with 7 bases fitting TRBD2. CDR3 length: 14 residues. CDR1 is SSHAT and CDR2 is FNYEAQ in the germline V gene (reference sequence). CDR3 loop: CASSLSSGTYEQYF. The CDR3 DNA is TGTGCTAGCAGCTTGTCTAGCGGAACCTACGAGCAGTACTTC.

In its sample, this clone was seen once. The V call is TRBV7-3, the J call TRBJ2-5; no firm D call. Looked up from germline, CDR1 is SGHTA and CDR2 is FQGTGA. V was pared by 4 bases and J by 4 bases, with 13 bases between. The CDR3 contains 14 residues. The CDR3 nucleotides are TGTGCCAGCAGCTCCTCGGGCAGGAGAGAGACCCAGTACTTC. Residues: CASSSSGRRETQYF.

In nucleotides, the CDR3 is TGTGCCACCTTGGCCACAGGACCATTCTATGGCTACACCTTC. Protein: CATLATGPFYGYTF. This chain connects TRBV6-5 to TRBJ1-2, with D possibly being TRBD1 (5 bases). This CDR3 has 14 amino acids. Germline CDR1 reads MNHEY; CDR2 reads SVGAGI. Between the trimmed V and J ends, which lost 10 bases and 4 bases, there was a span of 19 bases.

The rearrangement joins TRBV28 to TRBJ2-2; D gene unclear. Trimming cost V 3 bases and J 4 bases, with 6 bases left between them. The V gene's germline CDR1 is MDHEN and CDR2 SYDVKM. The CDR3 sequence is 13 residues long. In DNA, the CDR3 is TGTGCCAGCAGTTTGACTTCCACCGGGGAGCTGTTTTTT. This encodes CASSLTSTGELFF.

The chain recombines TRBV6-1 with TRBJ2-7, with D possibly TRBD2 on 5 matching bases. CDR3 length: 12 amino acids. Per the germline V gene, CDR1 is MNHNS and CDR2 is SASEGT. The V end was cut by 3 bases, the J end by 6 bases, with 9 bases between. CDR3 bases: TGTGCCAGCAGTGACCTAGCCGTCGAGCAGTACTTC. This gives the protein CASSDLAVEQYF.

The V gene is TRBV5-1, the J gene TRBJ1-5; D perhaps matches TRBD1 (5 bases). The CDR3 totals 15 residues. Germline V gene lookup returns CDR1 SGHRS and CDR2 YFSETQ. V lost 4 bases to trimming and J lost 6 bases, with 17 bases between them. Here the CDR3 DNA reads TGCGCCAGCAGCCTGATACCAGGGAGTGGTCAGCCCCAGCATTTT. Its translation: CASSLIPGSGQPQHF.

The rearrangement joins TRBV11-2 to TRBJ2-7; D remains unclear. V was trimmed by 2 bases and J by 2 bases, leaving 10 bases between them. This CDR3 has 14 amino acids. The germline V gene has CDR1 SGHAT and CDR2 FQNNGV. CDR3 protein: CASSLKAPPYEQYF. CDR3 nucleotides: TGTGCCAGCAGCTTAAAAGCGCCACCCTACGAGCAGTACTTC.

This chain joins TRBV28 and TRBJ1-5; D not resolved. The CDR3 loop spans 14 amino acids. Trimming removed 2 bases at V and 6 bases at J, with 11 bases between. CDR1 is MDHEN, CDR2 SYDVKM, per germline. CDR3: CASSLPTASQPQHF. The CDR3 nucleotides read TGTGCCAGCAGTTTACCCACAGCCTCTCAGCCCCAGCATTTT. Drawing the rest from reference TRBV28 and TRBJ1-5, the complete variable domain is DVKVTQSSRYLVKRTGEKVFLECVQDMDHENMFWYRQDPGLGLRLIYFSYDVKMKEKGDIPEGYSVSREKKERFSLILESASTNQTSMYLCASSLPTASQPQHFGDGTRLSIL.

The chain carries TRBV29-1 and TRBJ2-1; D gene unclear. V was cut by 6 bases and J by 3 bases, with 3 bases left in between. CDR3 size: 10 residues. Germline loops: CDR1 SQVTM, CDR2 ANQGSEA. In DNA form, the CDR3 reads TGCAGCGTCGTCTACAATGAGCAGTTCTTC. Its translation: CSVVYNEQFF.

V usage is TRBV5-1 and J usage is TRBJ2-1; 13 bases line up with TRBD2. V gave up 2 bases and J gave up 4 bases; unmatched junction bases: 0. CDR3 size: 15 residues. Germline assignment: CDR1 SGHRS and CDR2 YFSETQ. The CDR3 spells CASSLLAGGYNEQFF. CDR3 DNA sequence: TGCGCCAGCAGCTTACTAGCGGGAGGGTACAATGAGCAGTTCTTC.

This chain links TRBV29-1 with TRBJ2-7, with a tentative D call TRBD2 (6 bases). The V end was cut by 1 base, the J end by 2 bases, with 9 bases between. This CDR3 has 13 amino acids. Germline CDR1 reads SQVTM; CDR2 reads ANQGSEA. The CDR3 protein is CSVEGRDTYEQYF. The CDR3 coding sequence is TGCAGCGTTGAAGGGCGGGATACCTACGAGCAGTACTTC.

This chain connects TRBV5-1 to TRBJ2-6; 7 bases map to TRBD2. Germline V gene sequence: CDR1 SGHRS, CDR2 YFSETQ. The CDR3 covers 17 residues. Trimming cost V 5 bases and J 0 bases; bases outside gene matches: 8. The CDR3 coding sequence is TGCGCCAGCAGGTCGACGGGAGGTAACTCTGGGGCCAACGTCCTGACTTTC. Protein sequence: CASRSTGGNSGANVLTF.

V gene TRBV29-1 combines with J gene TRBJ2-7, with D possibly being TRBD1 (6 bases). The CDR3 contains 12 residues. Looked up from germline, CDR1 is SQVTM and CDR2 is ANQGSEA. Trimming cost V 5 bases and J 2 bases, with 10 bases left between them. CDR3 sequence: CSVLRGAYEQYF. The CDR3 nucleotides are TGCAGCGTTCTCAGGGGAGCCTACGAGCAGTACTTC.

The chain uses TRBV5-4 and TRBJ2-2; D is unclear. Germline V gene sequence: CDR1 SGHNT, CDR2 YYREEE (reference sequence). Between the trimmed V and J ends, which lost 2 bases and 4 bases, there was a span of 15 bases. The CDR3 sequence is 16 residues long. The DNA of the CDR3 is TGTGCCAGCAGCTTACCGCGGCTAGTCGGCACCGGGGAGCTGTTTTTT. This sequence encodes CASSLPRLVGTGELFF.

The chain joins TRBV6-5 to TRBJ2-1, with 7 bases fitting TRBD2. Germline trimming cut 5 bases from V and 9 bases from J; bases unmatched to any gene: 10. Looked up from germline, CDR1 is MNHEY and CDR2 is SVGAGI. This CDR3 is 14 amino acids long. CDR3 DNA: TGTGCCAGCAGTGATCTAGCGGACTGGGGTGAGCAGTTCTTC. Translated: CASSDLADWGEQFF.

The V call is TRBV27, the J call TRBJ1-5; D is unclear. V dropped 0 bases and J dropped 1 base, with 16 bases sitting between them. Germline CDR1 is MNHEY and CDR2 is SMNVEV (reference sequence). CDR3 size: 18 residues. CDR3 loop: CASSLSAWIPKSNQPQHF. CDR3 coding DNA: TGTGCCAGCAGTTTATCGGCGTGGATCCCAAAAAGCAATCAGCCCCAGCATTTT.

The chain uses TRBV5-1 and TRBJ2-3; D not certain. The germline CDR1 and CDR2 sequences are SGHRS and YFSETQ. The CDR3 runs to 13 residues. Trimming removed 0 bases at V and 6 bases at J, with 8 bases between. The CDR3 region has the DNA TGCGCCAGCAGCTTGGCCTTCCCGGATACGCAGTATTTT. Translation gives CASSLAFPDTQYF.